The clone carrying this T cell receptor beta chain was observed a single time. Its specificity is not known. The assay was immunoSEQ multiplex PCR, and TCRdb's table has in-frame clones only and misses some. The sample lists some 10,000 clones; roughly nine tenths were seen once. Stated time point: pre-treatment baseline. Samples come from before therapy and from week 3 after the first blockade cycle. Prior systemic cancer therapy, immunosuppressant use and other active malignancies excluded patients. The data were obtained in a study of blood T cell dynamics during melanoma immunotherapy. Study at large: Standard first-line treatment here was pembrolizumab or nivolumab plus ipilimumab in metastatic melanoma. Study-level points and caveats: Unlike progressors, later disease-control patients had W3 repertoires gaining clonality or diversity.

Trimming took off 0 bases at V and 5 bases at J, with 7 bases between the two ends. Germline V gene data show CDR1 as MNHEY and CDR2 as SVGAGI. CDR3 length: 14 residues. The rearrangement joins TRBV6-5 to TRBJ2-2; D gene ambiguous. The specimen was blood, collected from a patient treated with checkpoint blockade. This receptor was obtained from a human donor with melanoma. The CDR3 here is CASSYSWGTGELFF. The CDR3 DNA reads TGTGCCAGCAGTTACTCTTGGGGTACCGGGGAGCTGTTTTTT.